Listed below are T cell receptor beta chains from one sample, sequenced in a study of blood T cell dynamics during melanoma immunotherapy. Only in-frame clones appear in the TCRdb table, and some are missing; sequencing was by immunoSEQ multiplex PCR. This repertoire shows thousands of clones, 80% to 85% found once; its top ten account for under 45%. The source material was blood, sampled from a patient treated with checkpoint blockade. The source of these receptors is a human donor with melanoma. Some clones in this sample may be carry-over from other donors' samples. CDR3s include the opening cysteine and the closing phenylalanine or tryptophan. The order of the fields is D gene, V gene, J gene, clone size, CDR3 protein, CDR3 DNA. The D gene is left open where the match is weak. Expanded clones are given a class, and other clones once, few, many or no size at all.

d_call: TRBD1; v_call: TRBV28; j_call: TRBJ1-1; clone_size: NA; cdr3_aa: CASSLYGTDTEAFF; cdr3_nt: TGTGCCAGCAGTTTATACGGGACAGACACTGAAGCTTTCTTT
d_call: TRBD2; v_call: TRBV5-1; j_call: TRBJ2-7; clone_size: NA; cdr3_aa: CASSLVVAGDEQYF; cdr3_nt: TGCGCCAGCAGCTTGGTGGTAGCGGGAGACGAGCAGTACTTC
d_call: NA; v_call: TRBV27; j_call: TRBJ2-7; clone_size: NA; cdr3_aa: CASSPHGAGEQYF; cdr3_nt: TGTGCCAGCAGCCCGCACGGGGCCGGCGAGCAGTACTTC
d_call: NA; v_call: TRBV29-1; j_call: TRBJ1-2; clone_size: NA; cdr3_aa: CSVDYGYGYTF; cdr3_nt: TGCAGCGTTGACTATGGCTATGGCTACACCTTC
d_call: TRBD2; v_call: TRBV5-1; j_call: TRBJ2-2; clone_size: NA; cdr3_aa: CASSLVTSGGSGELFF; cdr3_nt: TGCGCCAGCAGCTTGGTTACTAGCGGGGGGTCCGGGGAGCTGTTTTTT
d_call: NA; v_call: TRBV9; j_call: TRBJ2-6; clone_size: once; cdr3_aa: CASSVTGDSGANVLTF; cdr3_nt: TGTGCCAGCAGCGTAACTGGGGACTCTGGGGCCAACGTCCTGACTTTC
d_call: NA; v_call: TRBV11-2; j_call: TRBJ2-2; clone_size: NA; cdr3_aa: CASSLAPLVAGELFF; cdr3_nt: TGTGCCAGCAGCTTAGCCCCACTGGTAGCCGGGGAGCTGTTTTTT
d_call: NA; v_call: TRBV27; j_call: TRBJ2-1; clone_size: NA; cdr3_aa: CASSLEGSMYNEQFF; cdr3_nt: TGTGCCAGCAGTTTAGAGGGGTCTATGTACAATGAGCAGTTCTTC
d_call: NA; v_call: TRBV5-1; j_call: TRBJ1-1; clone_size: NA; cdr3_aa: CASSLDSRGTEAFF; cdr3_nt: TGCGCCAGCAGCTTGGACTCCAGGGGCACTGAAGCTTTCTTT
d_call: NA; v_call: TRBV5-4; j_call: TRBJ2-3; clone_size: NA; cdr3_aa: CASSLTATRDTQYF; cdr3_nt: TGTGCCAGCAGCCTGACCGCTACCCGGGATACGCAGTATTTT
d_call: NA; v_call: TRBV6-5; j_call: TRBJ2-7; clone_size: NA; cdr3_aa: CASTPRPYEQYF; cdr3_nt: TGTGCCAGCACCCCCCGCCCCTACGAGCAGTACTTC
d_call: TRBD2; v_call: TRBV5-4; j_call: TRBJ2-5; clone_size: once; cdr3_aa: CASSLAGGRETQYF; cdr3_nt: TGTGCCAGCAGCTTAGCGGGAGGGAGAGAGACCCAGTACTTC
d_call: NA; v_call: TRBV7-9; j_call: TRBJ2-2; clone_size: NA; cdr3_aa: CASTWQGGGELFF; cdr3_nt: TGTGCCAGCACTTGGCAAGGGGGCGGGGAGCTGTTTTTT
d_call: NA; v_call: TRBV29-1; j_call: TRBJ2-7; clone_size: NA; cdr3_aa: CSVDVPGQSYEQYF; cdr3_nt: TGCAGCGTTGATGTCCCGGGACAAAGCTACGAGCAGTACTTC
d_call: TRBD2; v_call: TRBV19; j_call: TRBJ2-5; clone_size: NA; cdr3_aa: CASTPGFDMGGETQYF; cdr3_nt: TGTGCCAGTACCCCGGGCTTCGACATGGGGGGGGAGACCCAGTACTTC
d_call: TRBD1; v_call: TRBV28; j_call: TRBJ2-7; clone_size: NA; cdr3_aa: CASGWGQGAYEQYF; cdr3_nt: TGTGCCAGCGGTTGGGGACAGGGGGCTTACGAGCAGTACTTC
d_call: TRBD2; v_call: TRBV10-3; j_call: TRBJ2-5; clone_size: NA; cdr3_aa: CAISERRGGEETQYF; cdr3_nt: TGTGCCATCAGTGAGCGGCGGGGGGGCGAGGAGACCCAGTACTTC
d_call: NA; v_call: TRBV18; j_call: TRBJ2-1; clone_size: NA; cdr3_aa: CASSPGSYNEQFF; cdr3_nt: TGTGCCAGCTCACCAGGTTCCTACAATGAGCAGTTCTTC
d_call: NA; v_call: TRBV2; j_call: TRBJ2-2; clone_size: NA; cdr3_aa: CASSGARRGGGELFF; cdr3_nt: TGTGCCAGCAGTGGAGCAAGGAGGGGAGGAGGGGAGCTGTTTTTT
d_call: NA; v_call: TRBV11-2; j_call: TRBJ2-1; clone_size: NA; cdr3_aa: CASSRGPRINEQFF; cdr3_nt: TGTGCCAGCAGTCGGGGACCGCGGATAAATGAGCAGTTCTTC
d_call: NA; v_call: TRBV7-3; j_call: TRBJ2-5; clone_size: NA; cdr3_aa: CASSPVVSGTETQYF; cdr3_nt: TGTGCCAGCAGCCCAGTTGTATCCGGGACAGAGACCCAGTACTTC
d_call: NA; v_call: TRBV15; j_call: TRBJ2-3; clone_size: NA; cdr3_aa: CATTSGGGVTDTQYF; cdr3_nt: TGTGCCACCACCTCGGGGGGCGGTGTCACAGATACGCAGTATTTT
d_call: NA; v_call: TRBV18; j_call: TRBJ1-2; clone_size: NA; cdr3_aa: CASSPPTVPPYYGYTF; cdr3_nt: TGTGCCAGCTCACCACCGACGGTCCCACCTTATTATGGCTACACCTTC
d_call: TRBD2; v_call: TRBV5-1; j_call: TRBJ2-7; clone_size: once; cdr3_aa: CASRRRTSETGEQYF; cdr3_nt: TGCGCCAGCAGAAGGAGGACTAGCGAAACTGGCGAGCAGTACTTC
d_call: NA; v_call: TRBV4-2; j_call: TRBJ2-7; clone_size: NA; cdr3_aa: CASSQDWQGETYEQYF; cdr3_nt: TGTGCCAGCAGCCAAGACTGGCAGGGAGAAACCTACGAGCAGTACTTC
d_call: TRBD1; v_call: TRBV10-3; j_call: TRBJ1-1; clone_size: NA; cdr3_aa: CAISAVDRGQTEAFF; cdr3_nt: TGTGCCATCAGTGCCGTTGACAGGGGGCAGACTGAAGCTTTCTTT
d_call: NA; v_call: TRBV29-1; j_call: TRBJ1-1; clone_size: medium-sized; cdr3_aa: CSVDGQSNTEAFF; cdr3_nt: TGCAGCGTTGACGGCCAGTCAAACACTGAAGCTTTCTTT
d_call: NA; v_call: TRBV18; j_call: TRBJ1-4; clone_size: NA; cdr3_aa: CASSRLDEKLFF; cdr3_nt: TGTGCCAGCTCACGCCTCGATGAAAAACTGTTTTTT
d_call: TRBD2; v_call: TRBV9; j_call: TRBJ2-5; clone_size: few; cdr3_aa: CASRRGLADYQETQYF; cdr3_nt: TGTGCCAGCAGGAGGGGACTAGCGGACTACCAAGAGACCCAGTACTTC
d_call: NA; v_call: TRBV7-2; j_call: TRBJ2-1; clone_size: NA; cdr3_aa: CASSVGLIGFF; cdr3_nt: TGTGCCAGCAGCGTCGGGTTGATCGGGTTCTTC
d_call: NA; v_call: TRBV18; j_call: TRBJ2-5; clone_size: few; cdr3_aa: CASSSSQSYQETQYF; cdr3_nt: TGTGCCAGCTCATCCTCTCAGTCGTACCAAGAGACCCAGTACTTC
d_call: TRBD1; v_call: TRBV10-3; j_call: TRBJ1-4; clone_size: NA; cdr3_aa: CAISDGQGEKLFF; cdr3_nt: TGTGCCATCAGTGATGGACAGGGCGAAAAACTGTTTTTT
d_call: NA; v_call: TRBV6-6; j_call: TRBJ2-7; clone_size: NA; cdr3_aa: CASSYSAYKGSYEQYF; cdr3_nt: TGTGCCAGCAGTTACTCGGCTTACAAGGGCTCCTACGAGCAGTACTTC
d_call: NA; v_call: TRBV4-1; j_call: TRBJ2-5; clone_size: NA; cdr3_aa: CASSATGRRGGETQYF; cdr3_nt: TGCGCCAGCAGCGCGACGGGACGCCGGGGTGGTGAGACCCAGTACTTC
d_call: NA; v_call: TRBV9; j_call: TRBJ1-2; clone_size: NA; cdr3_aa: CASSVEGFSYTF; cdr3_nt: TGTGCCAGCAGCGTAGAAGGGTTCAGCTACACCTTC
d_call: NA; v_call: TRBV9; j_call: TRBJ2-1; clone_size: once; cdr3_aa: CASSIDSQSYNEQFF; cdr3_nt: TGTGCCAGCAGCATCGACTCCCAATCCTACAATGAGCAGTTCTTC
d_call: NA; v_call: TRBV15; j_call: TRBJ2-1; clone_size: NA; cdr3_aa: CATSKPGVDEQFF; cdr3_nt: TGTGCCACCAGCAAACCCGGGGTAGATGAGCAGTTCTTC
d_call: TRBD1; v_call: TRBV2; j_call: TRBJ1-6; clone_size: NA; cdr3_aa: CASSEESGGQGPHSPLHF; cdr3_nt: TGTGCCAGCAGTGAAGAGTCCGGCGGACAGGGGCCTCATTCACCCCTCCACTTT
d_call: TRBD2; v_call: TRBV29-1; j_call: TRBJ2-3; clone_size: NA; cdr3_aa: CSVGRTSGGGGDTQYF; cdr3_nt: TGCAGCGTGGGAAGGACTAGCGGGGGAGGAGGGGATACGCAGTATTTT
d_call: NA; v_call: TRBV4-1; j_call: TRBJ2-1; clone_size: once; cdr3_aa: CAAGGGVEQFF; cdr3_nt: TGCGCGGCAGGGGGGGGCGTAGAGCAGTTCTTC
d_call: TRBD1; v_call: TRBV5-1; j_call: TRBJ1-6; clone_size: NA; cdr3_aa: CASSGGQGASNSPLHF; cdr3_nt: TGCGCCAGCAGCGGGGGACAGGGGGCGAGTAATTCACCCCTCCACTTT
d_call: NA; v_call: TRBV7-9; j_call: TRBJ1-3; clone_size: NA; cdr3_aa: CASSNPWGGADGNTIYF; cdr3_nt: TGTGCCAGCAGCAACCCATGGGGGGGCGCGGATGGAAACACCATATATTTT
d_call: TRBD1; v_call: TRBV29-1; j_call: TRBJ1-1; clone_size: NA; cdr3_aa: CSVAQGPNTEAFF; cdr3_nt: TGCAGCGTAGCACAGGGGCCGAACACTGAAGCTTTCTTT
d_call: NA; v_call: TRBV5-1; j_call: TRBJ2-1; clone_size: NA; cdr3_aa: CASSLGQGLHNEQFF; cdr3_nt: TGCGCCAGCAGCTTGGGGCAGGGTCTGCACAATGAGCAGTTCTTC
d_call: NA; v_call: TRBV18; j_call: TRBJ1-4; clone_size: NA; cdr3_aa: CASSPAGTNEKLFF; cdr3_nt: TGTGCCAGCTCACCTGCAGGGACTAATGAAAAACTGTTTTTT
d_call: NA; v_call: TRBV6-1; j_call: TRBJ2-3; clone_size: NA; cdr3_aa: CASSEGPNRDSSTDTQYF; cdr3_nt: TGTGCCAGCAGTGAAGGGCCGAACAGGGATTCTAGCACAGATACGCAGTATTTT
d_call: NA; v_call: TRBV7-9; j_call: TRBJ1-2; clone_size: once; cdr3_aa: CASSPEQGGSSGYTF; cdr3_nt: TGTGCCAGCAGCCCCGAACAGGGAGGATCTTCTGGCTACACCTTC
d_call: NA; v_call: TRBV6-6; j_call: TRBJ1-1; clone_size: NA; cdr3_aa: CASTPEGFGEAFF; cdr3_nt: TGTGCCAGCACCCCAGAAGGGTTCGGCGAAGCTTTCTTT
d_call: TRBD1; v_call: TRBV6-6; j_call: TRBJ2-5; clone_size: NA; cdr3_aa: CASSTGQGGTQYF; cdr3_nt: TGTGCCAGCAGTACGGGACAGGGTGGCACCCAGTACTTC
d_call: NA; v_call: TRBV19; j_call: TRBJ2-7; clone_size: NA; cdr3_aa: CASSIADGIYEQYF; cdr3_nt: TGTGCCAGTAGTATAGCTGACGGAATCTACGAGCAGTACTTC
d_call: TRBD1; v_call: TRBV5-6; j_call: TRBJ1-2; clone_size: NA; cdr3_aa: CASSLEGQGFYGYTF; cdr3_nt: TGTGCCAGCAGCTTGGAGGGACAGGGCTTCTATGGCTACACCTTC
d_call: TRBD2; v_call: TRBV5-1; j_call: TRBJ2-1; clone_size: NA; cdr3_aa: CASSLAPSGGYNEQFF; cdr3_nt: TGCGCCAGCAGCTTGGCGCCTAGCGGGGGGTACAATGAGCAGTTCTTC
d_call: TRBD1; v_call: TRBV14; j_call: TRBJ2-5; clone_size: NA; cdr3_aa: CASSPWTGPQETQYF; cdr3_nt: TGTGCCAGCAGCCCCTGGACAGGGCCCCAAGAGACCCAGTACTTC
d_call: TRBD1; v_call: TRBV5-4; j_call: TRBJ2-3; clone_size: NA; cdr3_aa: CASSLDGDRATDTQYF; cdr3_nt: TGTGCCAGCAGCTTGGATGGGGACAGGGCAACAGATACGCAGTATTTT
d_call: NA; v_call: TRBV19; j_call: TRBJ1-2; clone_size: NA; cdr3_aa: CASSRQEGSGGYTF; cdr3_nt: TGTGCCAGTAGTCGACAGGAGGGATCAGGGGGCTACACCTTC
d_call: TRBD1; v_call: TRBV5-3; j_call: TRBJ2-3; clone_size: NA; cdr3_aa: CARSFDRGLGFQSTDTQYF; cdr3_nt: TGTGCCAGAAGCTTTGACAGGGGGCTGGGGTTTCAGTCTACAGATACGCAGTATTTT
d_call: TRBD2; v_call: TRBV9; j_call: TRBJ2-2; clone_size: NA; cdr3_aa: CASSVGLAGDTGELFF; cdr3_nt: TGTGCCAGCAGCGTAGGACTAGCGGGAGACACCGGGGAGCTGTTTTTT